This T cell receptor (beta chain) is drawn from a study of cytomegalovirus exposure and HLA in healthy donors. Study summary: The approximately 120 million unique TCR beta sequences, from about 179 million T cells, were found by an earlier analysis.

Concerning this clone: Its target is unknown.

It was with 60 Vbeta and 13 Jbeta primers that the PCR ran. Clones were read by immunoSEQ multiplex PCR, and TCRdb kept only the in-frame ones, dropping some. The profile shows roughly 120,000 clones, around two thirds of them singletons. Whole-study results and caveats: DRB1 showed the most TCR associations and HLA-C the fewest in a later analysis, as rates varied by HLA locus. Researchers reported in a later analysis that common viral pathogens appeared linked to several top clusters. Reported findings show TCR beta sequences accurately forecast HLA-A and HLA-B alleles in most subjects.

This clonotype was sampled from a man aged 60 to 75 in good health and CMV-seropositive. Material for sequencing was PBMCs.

CDR3 coding DNA: TGTGCCAGCGCACAGGGGACAGCCTACAATGAGCAGTTCTTC. Translating it yields CASAQGTAYNEQFF. The chain employs TRBV2 and TRBJ2-1; 7 bases line up with TRBD1. This CDR3 is 14 amino acids long. Looked up from germline, CDR1 is SNHLY and CDR2 is FYNNEI. With 8 bases clipped from V and 2 bases from J, the junction kept 6 bases outside the gene matches.